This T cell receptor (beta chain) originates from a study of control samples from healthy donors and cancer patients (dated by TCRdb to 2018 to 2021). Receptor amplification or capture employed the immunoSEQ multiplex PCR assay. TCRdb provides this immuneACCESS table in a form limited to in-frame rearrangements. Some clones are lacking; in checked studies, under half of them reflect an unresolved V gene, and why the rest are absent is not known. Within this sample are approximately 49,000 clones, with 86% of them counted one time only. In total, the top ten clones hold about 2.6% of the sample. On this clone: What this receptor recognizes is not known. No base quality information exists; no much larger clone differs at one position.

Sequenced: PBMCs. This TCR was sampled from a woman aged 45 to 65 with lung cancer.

This receptor carries the CDR3 CASSQELAGEDEQYF. The sequence in DNA is TGTGCCAGCAGCCAAGAGCTAGCGGGGGAGGACGAGCAGTACTTC. In this chain, TRBV14 is recombined with TRBJ2-7, and TRBD2 matches 10 of the central bases. The germline V gene sets CDR1 to SGHDN and CDR2 to FVKESK. There are 15 amino acids in the CDR3, from cysteine to phenylalanine inclusive. The sequence is cut down to CDR3 DNA, 45 bases in frame from base 1. For this chain, trimming is 0 bases at the V end and 5 bases at the J end, and the number of junction bases without a gene match is 4.